This record concerns one TCR beta chain sequence. Study processing details: Scientists estimated how many nucleated cells there were by amplifying reference gene primers. TCRdb's table, derived via immunoSEQ multiplex PCR, lists solely in-frame clones and lacks some. V, J and clone size derive from that table, while D and trimming were established from the DNA sequence. This table has hundreds of thousands of clones, just over 85% appearing once. This entry comes from a study of blood T cell repertoires in COVID-19. Whole-study context: T cells, B-cell-depleted T cells, or PBMCs provided the cDNA or gDNA that served as material.

The sample comprised peripheral blood. The sequence derives from a woman younger than 45 with active or convalescent COVID-19.

CDR3 bases: TGTGCCAGCAGCCCAGAGGGCGGGAGGGCCATGGATACGCAGTATTTT. Residues: CASSPEGGRAMDTQYF. The V call is TRBV9, the J call TRBJ2-3, with 9 bases that match TRBD2. In germline, CDR1 is SGDLS, CDR2 YYNGEE. J was trimmed by 6 bases and V by 4 bases; bases with no gene match: 12. This CDR3 has 16 residues.